This T cell receptor (beta chain) derives from a study of identical twins. Using its own MiXCR run on the 5' RACE reads, TCRdb lists one record per CDR3 protein. The table includes roughly 150,000 distinct CDR3 sequences, 3.5% detected once. The CDR3 extends over 14 amino acids. Germline V gene lookup returns CDR1 SGHDT and CDR2 YYEEEE. Unmatched junction bases numbered 6, after V lost 5 bases and J lost 7 bases. This clonotype was observed many times. The chain links TRBV5-6 to TRBJ2-7, with 13 bases that match TRBD2. Material for sequencing was memory T cells sorted from blood. This TCR came from a man between 18 and 35 years old in good health. CDR3 sequence reads: CASSHTSGRGEQYV. The CDR3 DNA follows: TGTGCCAGCAGTCATACTAGCGGGAGGGGGGAGCAGTACGTC.